The T cell receptor beta chain under discussion was sequenced for a study of blood T cell repertoires in COVID-19. Study in general: COVID-19 samples collected from the United States, Italy and Spain covered acute and convalescent phases.

Profiled with immunoSEQ multiplex PCR; TCRdb holds only in-frame clones, not every one. The sample lists tens of thousands of clones, roughly four fifths occurring once. V dropped 0 bases and J dropped 7; count of bases not matched to a gene: 10. The CDR3 loop spans 17 amino acids. CDR1 LGHDT and CDR2 YNNKEL come from the germline V gene (reference sequence). The clonotype was recovered from a woman at least 80 years old with acute or convalescent COVID-19. The V gene is TRBV3-1 (or the pseudogene TRBV3-2), the J gene TRBJ2-1; the match to TRBD2 covers 9 bases. Sequenced sample: peripheral blood. CDR3 sequence (DNA): TGTGCCAGCAGCCAAGATTTAGTTAGCGGGAGTAGGAATGAGCAGTTCTTC. Translation gives CASSQDLVSGSRNEQFF.